These 32 T cell receptor beta chains came from one sample sequenced in a study of a mutant IDH1 vaccine in newly diagnosed glioma. Time point defined: week 35, safety follow-up. All doses held 300 ug of mutant IDH1 20-mer peptide, with topical imiquimod. Data came from immunoSEQ multiplex PCR; TCRdb stores just in-frame clones and leaves some out. This sample has 30,000 to 40,000 clones, with 80% found just once. No antigen has been identified for these receptors. This sample comprised PBMCs, obtained from a glioma patient whose treatment included an IDH1 peptide vaccine. These receptors were taken from a middle-aged man with glioma. Some clones in this sample may be carry-over from other donors' samples.

The J gene is TRBJ1-1, the V gene TRBV6-5; the match to TRBD1 covers 7 bases. Germline CDR1 reads MNHEY; CDR2 reads SVGAGI. This CDR3 is 14 amino acids long. V shed 10 bases, J shed 5 bases, and the junction held 13 bases outside the gene matches. CDR3 amino acids: CATGGWGEGTEAFF. In DNA form, the CDR3 reads TGTGCCACAGGGGGATGGGGCGAGGGGACTGAAGCTTTCTTT.

The V call is TRBV28, the J call TRBJ1-1; D call uncertain. Germline V CDR1 and CDR2: MDHEN, SYDVKM. V was trimmed by 6 bases and J by 4 bases, leaving 18 bases between them. The CDR3 is made up of 15 amino acids. The CDR3 spells CASSSGSLGGTEAFF. The CDR3 bases are TGTGCCAGCAGCTCGGGGTCTCTGGGAGGCACTGAAGCTTTCTTT.

The CDR3 nucleotides are TGCGCCAGCAGCTTGGACCAAGGGACTAGCGGGGGTGGGGAGACCCAGTACTTC. Its translation is CASSLDQGTSGGGETQYF. This chain connects TRBV5-1 to TRBJ2-5; 14 bases match TRBD2. V lost 0 bases and J lost 5; bases outside the gene matches: 9. The V gene's germline CDR1 is SGHRS and CDR2 YFSETQ. The CDR3 is 18 amino acids.

This CDR3 reads CASSPRQSYGYTF. CDR3 sequence (DNA): TGTGCCAGTAGTCCTCGACAGAGCTATGGCTACACCTTC. The genes are TRBV19 and TRBJ1-2; a weak D match, TRBD1 (5 bases). CDR3 length equals 13 residues. CDR1 is LNHDA, CDR2 SQIVND, per germline (reference sequence). The V end lost 5 bases, the J end lost 4 bases, and 11 bases lay between the germline ends. Full variable domain (remainder filled in from reference TRBV19 and TRBJ1-2): DGGITQSPKYLFRKEGQNVTLSCEQNLNHDAMYWYRQDPGQGLRLIYYSQIVNDFQKGDIAEGYSVSREKKESFPLTVTSAQKNPTAFYLCASSPRQSYGYTFGSGTRLTVV.

The chain carries TRBV27 and TRBJ1-4; 9 nucleotides line up with TRBD1. Germline V gene sequence: CDR1 MNHEY, CDR2 SMNVEV (reference sequence). V shed 8 bases and J 4 bases; nucleotides not matched to a gene: 8. The CDR3 spans 15 residues. CDR3: CASGKQGASNEKLFF. In DNA form, the CDR3 reads TGTGCCAGCGGCAAACAGGGGGCGAGTAATGAAAAACTGTTTTTT. The full variable domain, completed using reference TRBV27 and TRBJ1-4, is EAQVTQNPRYLITVTGKKLTVTCSQNMNHEYMSWYRQDPGLGLRQIYYSMNVEVTDKGDVPEGYKVSRKEKRNFPLILESPSPNQTSLYFCASGKQGASNEKLFFGSGTQLSVL.

The chain recombines TRBV5-1 with TRBJ2-1; weak D call: TRBD1 (5 bases). CDR1 is SGHRS and CDR2 is YFSETQ in the germline V gene. V lost 0 bases, J lost 6 bases, and 10 bases lay in between. The CDR3 covers 14 residues. Here the CDR3 DNA reads TGCGCCAGCAGCTTGGAGCAGGGCGGCAATGAGCAGTTCTTC. The encoded protein is CASSLEQGGNEQFF.

The chain combines TRBV2 with TRBJ2-1; D could derive from TRBD1 or TRBD2 (7 bases each). The CDR3 is 14 amino acids. Trimming left V 6 bases short and J 10 bases short, with 19 bases between. CDR1 is SNHLY, CDR2 FYNNEI, per germline. CDR3: CASRRDRQAGEQFF. The CDR3 nucleotides read TGTGCCAGCAGGAGGGACAGACAAGCGGGGGAGCAGTTCTTC.

J is TRBJ1-6 and V is TRBV19; D gene ambiguous. Trimming removed 1 base from V and 4 bases from J, with 5 bases in between. The CDR3 length is 14 residues. CDR1 LNHDA and CDR2 SQIVND come from the germline V gene (reference sequence). The DNA for the CDR3 is TGTGCCAGTAGTATAGGACAATATAATTCACCCCTCCACTTT. This encodes CASSIGQYNSPLHF.

This chain joins TRBV12-5 and TRBJ1-2; TRBD1 might be the D (6 bases). The CDR3 length is 15 residues. V lost 6 bases and J 4 bases, leaving 18 bases between the germline ends. Germline CDR1 is LGHNT and CDR2 is FRNRAP. CDR3: CASGGGQMKGYGYTF. DNA of the CDR3: TGTGCTAGTGGGGGCGGACAGATGAAAGGCTATGGCTACACCTTC.

This clone has only a few counts. The CDR3 sequence is CASSSHRETQYF. CDR3 coding DNA: TGTGCCAGCAGCTCCCACAGGGAGACCCAGTACTTC. The genes are TRBV11-2 and TRBJ2-5; possible D gene TRBD1, 5 bases. V was trimmed by 4 bases and J by 5 bases, leaving 8 bases between them. Germline V lookup: CDR1 SGHAT, CDR2 FQNNGV. CDR3 length: 12 residues.

The chain carries TRBV11-2 and TRBJ1-2; 11 bases line up with TRBD1. The germline V gene has CDR1 SGHAT and CDR2 FQNNGV. The CDR3 is made up of 16 amino acids. Germline trimming cut 5 bases from V and 4 bases from J; bases unmatched to any gene: 9. This CDR3 is CASSTSSGTGGYGYTF. In nucleotides, the CDR3 is TGTGCCAGCAGCACCAGCTCCGGGACAGGGGGCTATGGCTACACCTTC.

This chain uses TRBV29-1 with TRBJ2-1; D not certain. CDR1 and CDR2 (germline): SQVTM, ANQGSEA. This CDR3 has 16 amino acids. V was shortened by 0 bases and J by 0 bases, with 12 bases between the two germline ends. The CDR3 loop is CSVEDPASSSYNEQFF. In DNA form, the CDR3 reads TGCAGCGTTGAAGATCCTGCTTCTAGCTCCTACAATGAGCAGTTCTTC.

The V call is TRBV9, the J call TRBJ2-7; D is undetermined. The CDR3 runs to 15 residues. V was clipped by 0 bases and J by 0 bases, with 10 bases between them. Germline assignment: CDR1 SGDLS and CDR2 YYNGEE. The CDR3 reads CASSVAAASSYEQYF. The CDR3 region has the DNA TGTGCCAGCAGCGTAGCGGCGGCGAGCTCCTACGAGCAGTACTTC.

The chain has TRBV25-1 and TRBJ2-7, with D possibly being TRBD2 (7 bases). This CDR3 region has 14 residues. Per germline, CDR1 MGHDK and CDR2 SYGVNS. V shed 2 bases and J shed 4 bases, with 12 bases lying between them. The CDR3 sequence: CASSEGRGQYEQYF. CDR3 DNA sequence: TGTGCCAGCAGTGAAGGGCGGGGGCAATACGAGCAGTACTTC.

The CDR3 DNA reads as TGCGCCAGCAGCCAAGAACGCGTTGGGACAGGGGGGGAGACCCAGTACTTC. It is translated as CASSQERVGTGGETQYF. The chain couples TRBV4-3 to TRBJ2-5; TRBD1 matches 11 bases. The germline CDR1 and CDR2 sequences are LGHNA and YSLEER. CDR3 length: 17 amino acids. Unmatched junction bases numbered 8, after V lost 0 bases and J lost 5 bases.

This chain uses TRBV28 with TRBJ1-5; 7 bases line up with TRBD1. J gave up 5 bases and V 2 bases, and 9 bases lay outside the gene matches. Per the germline V gene, CDR1 is MDHEN and CDR2 is SYDVKM. The CDR3 sequence is 16 residues long. CDR3 amino acids: CASSLRGRGGYQPQHF. In nucleotides, the CDR3 is TGTGCCAGCAGTTTAAGGGGGCGCGGAGGGTATCAGCCCCAGCATTTT. Full variable domain (outside the CDR3, taken from reference TRBV28 and TRBJ1-5): DVKVTQSSRYLVKRTGEKVFLECVQDMDHENMFWYRQDPGLGLRLIYFSYDVKMKEKGDIPEGYSVSREKKERFSLILESASTNQTSMYLCASSLRGRGGYQPQHFGDGTRLSIL.

This chain joins TRBV6-5 and TRBJ1-2; a possible D gene is TRBD1 (5 bases). V lost 0 bases and J lost 7, with 15 bases in between. Germline CDR1 is MNHEY and CDR2 is SVGAGI. There are 15 residues in the CDR3. The CDR3 reads CASSYSMGPQSGYTF. The CDR3 DNA is TGTGCCAGCAGTTACTCTATGGGACCTCAGAGTGGCTACACCTTC.

This rearrangement joins TRBV5-1 to TRBJ1-4; TRBD1 agrees at 8 bases. CDR3 length equals 15 residues. V trimming: 5 bases; J trimming: 5 bases; junction bases outside the gene matches: 8. The germline V gene encodes CDR1 SGHRS and CDR2 YFSETQ. The CDR3: CASRKDRGVNEKLFF. CDR3 sequence (DNA): TGCGCCAGCAGGAAAGACAGGGGAGTAAATGAAAAACTGTTTTTT. Full variable domain (remainder filled in from reference TRBV5-1 and TRBJ1-4): KAGVTQTPRYLIKTRGQQVTLSCSPISGHRSVSWYQQTPGQGLQFLFEYFSETQRNKGNFPGRFSGRQFSNSRSEMNVSTLELGDSALYLCASRKDRGVNEKLFFGSGTQLSVL.

The chain carries TRBV2 and TRBJ2-1, with D uncertain. This CDR3 is built from 14 residues. V dropped 9 bases and J dropped 0 bases, with 12 bases sitting between them. CDR1 is SNHLY, CDR2 FYNNEI, per germline. As DNA, the CDR3 is TGTGCCAGTCAGCGTTGGACCTCCTACAATGAGCAGTTCTTC. It codes for CASQRWTSYNEQFF.

This chain's CDR3 is CASSSWDREHEQYF. The CDR3 coding sequence is TGTGCCAGCAGTTCTTGGGACAGGGAACACGAGCAGTACTTC. The genes are TRBV27 and TRBJ2-7, with 9 bases that match TRBD1. The V gene end was trimmed by 4 bases and the J gene end by 5 bases; junction bases not matched to a gene: 6. The CDR3 is 14 amino acids. CDR1 and CDR2 from the germline V gene are MNHEY and SMNVEV (reference sequence).

This sequence joins TRBV5-1 and TRBJ2-3; TRBD1 matches at 8 bases. The trim removed 4 bases at V and 4 bases at J, leaving 11 bases unmatched. This CDR3 spans 16 amino acids. Germline lookup yields CDR1 SGHRS and CDR2 YFSETQ. In DNA form, the CDR3 reads TGCGCCAGCAGCGGAGGGACAGGACCCACGGCAGATACGCAGTATTTT. Amino acids: CASSGGTGPTADTQYF.

CDR3 nucleotides: TGTGCCAGCAGGGCGGTTCGGGGCCGATACGAGCAGTACTTC. This encodes CASRAVRGRYEQYF. This chain links TRBV7-9 with TRBJ2-7; D tentatively reads TRBD1 or TRBD2 (5 bases each). The V gene lost 6 bases and the J gene lost 4 bases, with 16 bases spanning the gap. CDR1 is SEHNR and CDR2 is FQNEAQ in the germline V gene (reference sequence). The CDR3 has 14 amino acids.

The V call is TRBV6-1, the J call TRBJ1-2; D unresolved. V was shortened by 2 bases and J by 0 bases, with 16 bases between the two germline ends. This CDR3 spans 17 amino acids. CDR1 and CDR2 (germline): MNHNS, SASEGT. CDR3 nucleotides: TGTGCCAGCAGTGAAAATGCGCAGGCAAACACTAACTATGGCTACACCTTC. Residues: CASSENAQANTNYGYTF.

The chain recombines TRBV5-8 with TRBJ2-5; TRBD1 is a possible D gene (5 bases). CDR1 and CDR2 from the germline V gene are SGHTS and YDEGEE. This CDR3 is built from 14 residues. V lost 4 bases and J lost 1, with 11 bases in between. The CDR3 sequence is CASSLRQTQETQYF. The CDR3 DNA follows: TGTGCCAGCAGCCTAAGACAGACCCAAGAGACCCAGTACTTC.

This clone was recorded once. The chain couples TRBV5-1 to TRBJ1-2; unclear D gene. This CDR3 has 15 amino acids. V lost 5 bases, J lost 0 bases, and 14 bases lay in between. CDR1 and CDR2 (germline): SGHRS, YFSETQ. In DNA, the CDR3 is TGCGCCAGCAGACTAAACAGCGGTTCTAACTATGGCTACACCTTC. It encodes CASRLNSGSNYGYTF.

V gene TRBV7-2 combines with J gene TRBJ1-5; D not certain. Germline lookup yields CDR1 SGHTA and CDR2 FQGNSA. V lost 1 base, J lost 3 bases, and 7 bases lay in between. The CDR3 is 14 residues long. CDR3 sequence reads: CASSLDSYNQPQHF. Written as DNA, the CDR3 is TGTGCCAGCAGCTTAGACAGCTACAATCAGCCCCAGCATTTT.

This sequence joins TRBV7-2 and TRBJ1-5, with TRBD1 as a possible D gene (5 bases). This CDR3 comprises 15 residues. Germline V CDR1 and CDR2: SGHTA, FQGNSA. The germline V and J ends were trimmed by 4 bases and 2 bases, with 12 bases remaining between them. CDR3 DNA: TGTGCCAGCAGCTCCACAGGCATGGGCAATCAGCCCCAGCATTTT. The encoded protein is CASSSTGMGNQPQHF.

This rearrangement joins TRBV18 to TRBJ1-2; D might be TRBD1 (5 bases). V was clipped by 4 bases and J by 8 bases, with 17 bases between them. The CDR3 has 14 residues. The V gene's germline CDR1 is KGHSH and CDR2 LQKENI. DNA for the CDR3: TGTGCCAGCTCACTCGGAGGAGGGGATGGCGGCTACACCTTC. Encoded protein: CASSLGGGDGGYTF.

The chain combines TRBV6-4 with TRBJ2-5; D remains ambiguous. V lost 5 bases and J 5 bases, leaving 12 bases between the germline ends. The CDR3 runs to 13 residues. Germline V lookup: CDR1 MRHNA, CDR2 SNTAGT. DNA of the CDR3: TGTGCCAGCAGTAGGGATCTATCGGAGACCCAGTACTTC. The encoded protein is CASSRDLSETQYF.

This chain links TRBV9 with TRBJ2-7, with D maybe TRBD2 (5 bases). CDR3 size: 12 residues. Trimming took 0 bases from V and 6 from J, leaving 7 bases between them. CDR1 is SGDLS, CDR2 YYNGEE, per germline. CDR3 sequence reads: CASSVVGGEQYF. The CDR3 region has the DNA TGTGCCAGCAGCGTAGTTGGAGGCGAGCAGTACTTC.

CDR3 protein: CASSPGEETQYF. The CDR3 DNA reads as TGTGCCAGCAGCCCGGGTGAGGAGACCCAGTACTTC. The V call is TRBV7-2, the J call TRBJ2-5; D is uncertain. The CDR3 is made up of 12 amino acids. CDR1 is SGHTA and CDR2 is FQGNSA in the germline V gene. Trimming shortened V by 5 bases and J by 5 bases, and 9 bases separated the two germline ends.

The chain has TRBV19 and TRBJ1-1; 9 bases map to TRBD1. Looked up from germline, CDR1 is LNHDA and CDR2 is SQIVND (reference sequence). The CDR3 is 14 amino acids. Trimming at V came to 7 bases and at J to 0 bases, leaving 3 bases not matched to a gene. The CDR3 DNA follows: TGTGCCAGTACCACAGGGGGCTTGAACACTGAAGCTTTCTTT. This translates into CASTTGGLNTEAFF. Full variable domain (outside the CDR3, taken from reference TRBV19 and TRBJ1-1): DGGITQSPKYLFRKEGQNVTLSCEQNLNHDAMYWYRQDPGQGLRLIYYSQIVNDFQKGDIAEGYSVSREKKESFPLTVTSAQKNPTAFYLCASTTGGLNTEAFFGQGTRLTVV.